This TCR beta chain is drawn from a study of blood T cell repertoires in COVID-19. Study at large: Collection of acute and convalescent COVID-19 samples took place in the United States, Italy and Spain. PBMCs, B-cell-depleted T cells, or T cells were the source of the cDNA or gDNA that made up the material.

Authors' methods: Estimation of nucleated cell counts relied on the amplification of reference gene primers. Clones were sequenced by immunoSEQ multiplex PCR, and TCRdb holds only the in-frame ones, with some missing. Clone size and V and J calls were adopted from that table, with D and trimming inferred from the DNA. Of about 190,000 clones in the sample, 70% to 85% are singletons; the top ten hold about an eighth. This clone was observed a handful of times. Germline loops: CDR1 GTSNPN, CDR2 SVGIG (reference sequence). The CDR3 length is 12 residues. V lost 5 bases and J lost 7, with 11 bases in between.

This receptor was identified in a woman in her forties or fifties with acute or convalescent COVID-19. The chain has TRBV30 and TRBJ1-4; possibly TRBD1 for D (5 bases). Sequenced sample: peripheral blood. CDR3 bases: TGTGCCTGGTCTGGACAAGTTGAAAAACTGTTTTTT. It codes for CAWSGQVEKLFF. The full variable domain, in which reference TRBV30 and TRBJ1-4 provide the parts outside the CDR3, is SQTIHQWPATLVQPVGSPLSLECTVEGTSNPNLYWYRQAAGRGLQLLFYSVGIGQISSEVPQNLSASRPQDRQFILSSKKLLLSDSGFYLCAWSGQVEKLFFGSGTQLSVL.